The clone carrying this T cell receptor beta chain was observed at least ten times. Antigen: not known. This sample is drawn from a study of CD8 T cells in ankylosing spondylitis. This CDR3 is 15 amino acids long. Trimming took 3 bases from V and 4 from J; bases not matched to a gene: 9. TCRdb processed the 5' RACE reads anew with MiXCR; each CDR3 protein has one entry. This table holds over 75,000 distinct CDR3 sequences, approximately 9% found once. The study's findings and limits: Matched ankylosing spondylitis synovial fluid reportedly showed significant enrichment of disease-linked clones. Previous work reported some of these motif variants in the synovial fluid and blood of reactive arthritis.

Sequences were obtained from blood, either unsorted or a sorted T cell fraction (not recorded which). This receptor was identified in a male donor with ankylosing spondylitis or in good health (not recorded which). The chain carries TRBV23-1 and TRBJ2-7; 7 bases map to TRBD2. TRBV23-1 is assigned to the ORF class and has an uncertain function. The CDR3 nucleotides read TGCGCCAGCAGTCAGCGGCGGGGGAAGGGTTACGAGCAGTACTTC. Translating gives CASSQRRGKGYEQYF.